This T cell receptor (beta chain) comes out of a study of identical twins. By frequency in the sample, this clonotype is medium-sized. No antigen is known for it. Study-wide findings and caveats: In drawing conclusions, the study used cross-sectional statistical analysis and did not follow the same donors.

The V gene's germline CDR1 is KGHDR and CDR2 SFDVKD. Trimming removed 2 bases at V and 7 bases at J, with 5 bases between. The CDR3 has 12 amino acids. cDNA carried unique molecular identifiers, and a universal primer site was added by template switching. TCRdb processed the 5' RACE reads anew with MiXCR; each CDR3 protein has one entry. The table includes some 250,000 distinct CDR3 sequences, 6.5% detected once. These sequences were also reported in another study, on T cells expressing NK-cell markers. Per that paper: Sorted CD3+CD56+NKG2C+, CD3+CD56+NKG2C- and CD3+CD56-NKG2C+ T cells provided the TCR beta repertoires. Topping the CD3+CD56-NKG2C+ fraction as well were these clonotypes, in several donors.

This chain joins TRBV24-1 and TRBJ2-4; D might be TRBD2 (5 bases). The source material was CD8+ T cells sorted from blood. The sequence was collected from a woman younger than 35 in good health. The CDR3 DNA reads as TGTGCCACCAGTGATTCGGGGAACATTCAGTACTTC. As protein: CATSDSGNIQYF.